The 4 T cell receptor beta chains presented below share a single source sample, sequenced in a study of shared clonotypes between healthy human individuals. Naive CD8 cells lacked CD45RO and underwent positive selection for CCR7, leaving out terminally differentiated effector memory CD45RA+ cells. Profiling relied on immunoSEQ multiplex PCR, and the TCRdb table lists in-frame clones only, not all of them. Among about 2,200,000 clones listed, 85% to 95% were seen once. Input material: naive CD8+ T cells from PBMCs. The receptors come from a man between 18 and 35 years old in good health. Some clones in this sample may be carry-over from other donors' samples.

V is TRBV6-4 and J is TRBJ2-1; 7 bases are shared with TRBD1. The germline V gene encodes CDR1 MRHNA and CDR2 SNTAGT. There are 15 residues in the CDR3. The V and J ends lost 5 bases and 5 bases, in that order; junction bases with no gene match: 9. The CDR3 protein is CASSKRDSVNNEQFF. Written as DNA, the CDR3 is TGTGCCAGCAGTAAGAGGGACAGCGTGAACAATGAGCAGTTCTTC.

V gene TRBV28 combines with J gene TRBJ2-1; the D is unclear. The CDR3 is 12 amino acids. Germline V gene lookup returns CDR1 MDHEN and CDR2 SYDVKM. V lost 3 bases to trimming and J lost 8 bases, with 8 bases between them. CDR3 DNA: TGTGCCAGCAGTTTGGTGGTTGATGAGCAGTTCTTC. It yields the protein CASSLVVDEQFF.

The V gene is TRBV28, the J gene TRBJ1-2, with D possibly TRBD1 on 5 matching bases. Germline V gives CDR1 MDHEN, CDR2 SYDVKM. This CDR3 is built from 15 residues. Trimming removed 5 bases from V and 6 bases from J, with 19 bases in between. CDR3 DNA sequence: TGTGCCAGCAGTCGAACCCCGGGGGATGGGGATGGCTACACCTTC. Its translation is CASSRTPGDGDGYTF.

About this clone: Other DNA variants within this sample encode the same CDR3. The V and J genes are TRBV5-6 and TRBJ2-3, with D perhaps matching TRBD2 (7 bases). The CDR3 extends over 13 amino acids. In germline, CDR1 is SGHDT, CDR2 YYEEEE. V lost 3 bases to trimming and J lost 4 bases, with 9 bases between them. The CDR3 DNA is TGTGCCAGCAGCTCGGGGGGCGCAGATACGCAGTATTTT. Protein: CASSSGGADTQYF.